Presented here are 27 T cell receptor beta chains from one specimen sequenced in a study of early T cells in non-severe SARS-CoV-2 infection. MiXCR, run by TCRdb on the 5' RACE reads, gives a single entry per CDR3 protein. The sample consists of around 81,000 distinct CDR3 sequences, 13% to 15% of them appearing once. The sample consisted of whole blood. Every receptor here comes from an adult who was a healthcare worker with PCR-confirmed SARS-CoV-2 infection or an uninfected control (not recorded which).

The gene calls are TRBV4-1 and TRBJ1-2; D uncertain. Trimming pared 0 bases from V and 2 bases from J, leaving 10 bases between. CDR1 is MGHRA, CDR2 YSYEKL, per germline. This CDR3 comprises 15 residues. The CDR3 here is CASSQEGALNYGYTF. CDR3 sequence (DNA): TGCGCCAGCAGCCAAGAAGGAGCTCTCAACTATGGCTACACCTTC.

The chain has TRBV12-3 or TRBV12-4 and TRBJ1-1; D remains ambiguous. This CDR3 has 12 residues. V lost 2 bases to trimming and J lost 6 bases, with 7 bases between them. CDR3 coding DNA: TGTGCCAGCAGTTTATTGGGGTCTGAAGCTTTCTTT. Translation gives CASSLLGSEAFF.

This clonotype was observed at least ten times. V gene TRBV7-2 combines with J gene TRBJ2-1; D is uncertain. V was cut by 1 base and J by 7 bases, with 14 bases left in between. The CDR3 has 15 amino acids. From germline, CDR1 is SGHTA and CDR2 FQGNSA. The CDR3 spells CASSLVSRSENEQFF. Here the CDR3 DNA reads TGTGCCAGCAGCTTAGTGTCCCGCTCCGAGAATGAGCAGTTCTTC.

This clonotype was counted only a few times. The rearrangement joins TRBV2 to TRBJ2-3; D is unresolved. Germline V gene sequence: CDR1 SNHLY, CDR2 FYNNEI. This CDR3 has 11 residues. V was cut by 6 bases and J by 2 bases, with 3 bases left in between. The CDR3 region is CASRDTDTQYF. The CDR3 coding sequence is TGTGCCAGCAGGGACACAGATACGCAGTATTTT.

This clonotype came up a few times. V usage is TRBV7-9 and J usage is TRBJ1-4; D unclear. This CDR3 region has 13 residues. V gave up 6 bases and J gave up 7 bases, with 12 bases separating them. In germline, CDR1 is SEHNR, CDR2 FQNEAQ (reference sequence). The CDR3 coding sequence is TGTGCCAGCAGGTCGAACGGGAGTGAAAAACTGTTTTTT. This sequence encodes CASRSNGSEKLFF.

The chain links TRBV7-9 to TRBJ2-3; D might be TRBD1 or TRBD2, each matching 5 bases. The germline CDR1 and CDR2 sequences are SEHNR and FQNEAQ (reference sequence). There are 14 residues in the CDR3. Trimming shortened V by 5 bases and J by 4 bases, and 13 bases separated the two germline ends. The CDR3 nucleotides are TGTGCCAGCAGCCCAACGTTGGGGGCAGATACGCAGTATTTT. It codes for CASSPTLGADTQYF.

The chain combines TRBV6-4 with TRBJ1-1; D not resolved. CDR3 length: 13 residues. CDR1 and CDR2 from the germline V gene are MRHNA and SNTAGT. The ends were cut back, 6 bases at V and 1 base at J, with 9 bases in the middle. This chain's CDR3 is CASSSRQNTEAFF. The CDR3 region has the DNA TGTGCCAGCAGCAGCAGACAGAACACTGAAGCTTTCTTT.

CDR3 nucleotides: TGTGCCAGCAGCCCCCGTTACGGCACCATATATTTT. This gives the protein CASSPRYGTIYF. The V call is TRBV7-2, the J call TRBJ1-3; D is undetermined. Germline-derived CDR1 and CDR2 are SGHTA and FQGNSA. The V end lost 5 bases, the J end lost 9 bases, and 11 bases lay between the germline ends. The CDR3 is made up of 12 amino acids. The full variable domain, with the rest looked up from reference TRBV7-2 and TRBJ1-3, is GAGVSQSPSNKVTEKGKDVELRCDPISGHTALYWYRQSLGQGLEFLIYFQGNSAPDKSGLPSDRFSAERTGGSVSTLTIQRTQQEDSAVYLCASSPRYGTIYFGEGSWLTVV.

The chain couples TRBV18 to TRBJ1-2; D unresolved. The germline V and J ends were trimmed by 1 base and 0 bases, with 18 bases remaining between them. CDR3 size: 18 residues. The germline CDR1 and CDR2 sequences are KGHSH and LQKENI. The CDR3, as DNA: TGTGCCAGCTCACCACGAGCGTCCGACATTACCTCTAACTATGGCTACACCTTC. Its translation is CASSPRASDITSNYGYTF.

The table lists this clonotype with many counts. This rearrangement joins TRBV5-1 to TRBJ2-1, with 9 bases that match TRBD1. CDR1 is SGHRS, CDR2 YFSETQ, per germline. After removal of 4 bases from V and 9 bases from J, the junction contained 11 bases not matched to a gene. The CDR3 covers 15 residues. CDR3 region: CASSLRQGEVAEQFF. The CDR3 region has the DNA TGCGCCAGCAGCCTAAGACAGGGGGAGGTCGCTGAGCAGTTCTTC.

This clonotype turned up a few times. The CDR3 region is CASSPGLGASEKLFF. The CDR3 DNA reads TGTGCCAGCAGCCCAGGTTTGGGGGCTAGCGAAAAACTGTTTTTT. V is TRBV27 and J is TRBJ1-4; D perhaps matches TRBD1 (6 bases). This CDR3 is 15 amino acids long. The germline V and J ends were trimmed by 6 bases and 8 bases, with 19 bases remaining between them. The germline CDR1 and CDR2 sequences are MNHEY and SMNVEV (reference sequence).

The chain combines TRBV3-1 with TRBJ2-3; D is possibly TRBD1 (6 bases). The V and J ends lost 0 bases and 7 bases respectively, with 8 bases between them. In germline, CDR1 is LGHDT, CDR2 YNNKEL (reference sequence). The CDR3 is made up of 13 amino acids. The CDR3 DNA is TGTGCCAGCAGCCAAGAGGGGGCTCATACGCAGTATTTT. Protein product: CASSQEGAHTQYF.

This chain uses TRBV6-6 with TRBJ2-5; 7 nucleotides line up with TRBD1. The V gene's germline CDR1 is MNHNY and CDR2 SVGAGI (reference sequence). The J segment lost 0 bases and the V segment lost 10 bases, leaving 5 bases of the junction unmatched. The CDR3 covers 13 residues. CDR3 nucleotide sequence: TGTGCCATCGAAGGACAGGACCAAGAGACCCAGTACTTC. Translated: CAIEGQDQETQYF.

This chain's CDR3 is CASSFKGGAGTGELFF. The DNA for the CDR3 is TGTGCCAGCAGCTTTAAAGGGGGCGCCGGCACCGGGGAGCTGTTTTTT. The chain combines TRBV7-3 with TRBJ2-2; 7 nucleotides line up with TRBD1. In germline, CDR1 is SGHTA, CDR2 FQGTGA. The CDR3 contains 16 residues. V dropped 3 bases and J dropped 4; count of bases not matched to a gene: 8.

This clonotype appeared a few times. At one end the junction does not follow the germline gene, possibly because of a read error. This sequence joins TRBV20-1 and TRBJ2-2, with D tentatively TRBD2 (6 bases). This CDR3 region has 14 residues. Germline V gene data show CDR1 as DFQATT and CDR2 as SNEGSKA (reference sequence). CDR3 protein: CSARALAKTGELFF. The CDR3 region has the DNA TGCAGTGCTAGGGCCCTAGCGAAAACCGGGGAGCTGTTTTTT.

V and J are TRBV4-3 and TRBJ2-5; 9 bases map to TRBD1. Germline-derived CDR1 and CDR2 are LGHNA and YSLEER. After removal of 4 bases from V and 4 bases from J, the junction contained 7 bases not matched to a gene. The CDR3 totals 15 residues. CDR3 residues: CASSPGQGIGETQYF. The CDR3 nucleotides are TGCGCCAGCAGCCCCGGACAGGGGATAGGAGAGACCCAGTACTTC.

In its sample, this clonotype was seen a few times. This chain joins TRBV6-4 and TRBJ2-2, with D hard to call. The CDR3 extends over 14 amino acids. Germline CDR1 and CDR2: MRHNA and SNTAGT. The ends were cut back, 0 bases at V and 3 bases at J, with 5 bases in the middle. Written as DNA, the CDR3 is TGTGCCAGCAGTGACTCATCAGACACCGGGGAGCTGTTTTTT. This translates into CASSDSSDTGELFF.

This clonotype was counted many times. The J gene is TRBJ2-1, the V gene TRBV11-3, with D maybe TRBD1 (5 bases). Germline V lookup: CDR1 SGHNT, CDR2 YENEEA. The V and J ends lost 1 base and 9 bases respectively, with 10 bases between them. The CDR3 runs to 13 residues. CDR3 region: CASSLVKQGEQFF. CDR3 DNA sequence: TGTGCCAGCAGCTTAGTCAAGCAGGGTGAGCAGTTCTTC. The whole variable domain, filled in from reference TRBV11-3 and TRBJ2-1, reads EAGVVQSPRYKIIEKKQPVAFWCNPISGHNTLYWYLQNLGQGPELLIRYENEEAVDDSQLPKDRFSAERLKGVDSTLKIQPAELGDSAVYLCASSLVKQGEQFFGPGTRLTVL.

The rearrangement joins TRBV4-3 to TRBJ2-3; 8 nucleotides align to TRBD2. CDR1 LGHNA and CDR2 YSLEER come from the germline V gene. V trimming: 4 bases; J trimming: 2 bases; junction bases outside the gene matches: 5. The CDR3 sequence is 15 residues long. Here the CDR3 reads CASSLIAGTTDTQYF. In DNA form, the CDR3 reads TGCGCCAGCAGCCTTATAGCGGGGACCACAGATACGCAGTATTTT.

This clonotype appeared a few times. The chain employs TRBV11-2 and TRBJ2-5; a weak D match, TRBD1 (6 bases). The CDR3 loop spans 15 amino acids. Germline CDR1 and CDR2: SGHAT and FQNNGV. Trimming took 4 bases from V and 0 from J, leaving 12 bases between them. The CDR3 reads CASSWNTGYQETQYF. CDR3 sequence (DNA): TGTGCCAGCAGCTGGAACACAGGGTACCAAGAGACCCAGTACTTC.

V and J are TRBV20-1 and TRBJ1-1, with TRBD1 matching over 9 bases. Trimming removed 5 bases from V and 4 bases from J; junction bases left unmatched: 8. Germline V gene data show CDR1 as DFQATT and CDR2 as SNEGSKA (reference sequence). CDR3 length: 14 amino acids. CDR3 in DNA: TGCAGTGCTGCAGTCCGGGACAGGGTCACTGAAGCTTTCTTT. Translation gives CSAAVRDRVTEAFF.

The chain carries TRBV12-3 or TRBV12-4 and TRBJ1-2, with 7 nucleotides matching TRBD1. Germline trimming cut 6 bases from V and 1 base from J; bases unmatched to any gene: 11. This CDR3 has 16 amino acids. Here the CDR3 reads CASSPSGTVLNYGYTF. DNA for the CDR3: TGTGCCAGCAGCCCGAGCGGGACAGTCCTTAACTATGGCTACACCTTC.

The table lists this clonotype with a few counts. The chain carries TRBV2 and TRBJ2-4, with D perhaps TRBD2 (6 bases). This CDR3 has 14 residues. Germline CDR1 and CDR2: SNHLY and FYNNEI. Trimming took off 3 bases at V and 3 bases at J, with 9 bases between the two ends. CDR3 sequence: CASSDSGIKNIQYF. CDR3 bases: TGTGCCAGCAGTGATAGCGGCATCAAAAACATTCAGTACTTC.

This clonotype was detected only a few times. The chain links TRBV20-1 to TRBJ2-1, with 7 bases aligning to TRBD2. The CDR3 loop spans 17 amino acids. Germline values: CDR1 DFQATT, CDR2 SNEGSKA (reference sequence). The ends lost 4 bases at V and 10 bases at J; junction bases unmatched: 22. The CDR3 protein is CSATSFWSGEPEDEQFF. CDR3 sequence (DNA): TGCAGTGCTACTTCTTTTTGGAGCGGGGAGCCCGAGGACGAGCAGTTCTTC.

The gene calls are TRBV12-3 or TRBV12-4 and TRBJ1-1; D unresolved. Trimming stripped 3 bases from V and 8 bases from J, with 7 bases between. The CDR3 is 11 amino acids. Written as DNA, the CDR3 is TGTGCCAGCAGTTTTGGTCAAGAAGCTTTCTTT. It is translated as CASSFGQEAFF.

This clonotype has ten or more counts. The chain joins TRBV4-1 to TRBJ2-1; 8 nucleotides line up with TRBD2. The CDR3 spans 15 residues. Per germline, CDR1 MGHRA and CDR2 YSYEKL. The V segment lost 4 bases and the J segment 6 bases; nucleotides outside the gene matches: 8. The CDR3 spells CASSPIAGYSNEQFF. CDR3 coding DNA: TGCGCCAGCAGCCCCATAGCGGGGTACTCCAATGAGCAGTTCTTC.

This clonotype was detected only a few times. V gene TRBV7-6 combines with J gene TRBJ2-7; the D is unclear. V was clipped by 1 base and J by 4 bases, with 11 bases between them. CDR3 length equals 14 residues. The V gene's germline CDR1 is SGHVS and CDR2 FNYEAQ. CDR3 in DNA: TGTGCCAGCAGCTTAGGGACCGCTCCATACGAGCAGTACTTC. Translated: CASSLGTAPYEQYF.